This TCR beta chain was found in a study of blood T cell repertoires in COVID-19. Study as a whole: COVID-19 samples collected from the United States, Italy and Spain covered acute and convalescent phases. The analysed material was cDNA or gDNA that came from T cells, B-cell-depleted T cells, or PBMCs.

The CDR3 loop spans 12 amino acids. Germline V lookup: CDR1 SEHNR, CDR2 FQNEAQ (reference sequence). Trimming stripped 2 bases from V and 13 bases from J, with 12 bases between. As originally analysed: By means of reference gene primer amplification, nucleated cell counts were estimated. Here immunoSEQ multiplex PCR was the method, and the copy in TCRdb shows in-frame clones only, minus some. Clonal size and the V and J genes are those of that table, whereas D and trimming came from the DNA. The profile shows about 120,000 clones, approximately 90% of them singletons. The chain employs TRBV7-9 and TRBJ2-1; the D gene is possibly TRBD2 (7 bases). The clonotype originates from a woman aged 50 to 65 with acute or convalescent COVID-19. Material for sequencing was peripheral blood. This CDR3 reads CASSLSGGGQFF. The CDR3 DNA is TGTGCCAGCAGCTTAAGCGGCGGGGGCCAGTTCTTC.